The 23 T cell receptor beta chains in this list originate from one sample, sequenced in a study of blood T cell repertoires in COVID-19. The assay was immunoSEQ multiplex PCR, and TCRdb's table has in-frame clones only and misses some. The repertoire holds under 250,000 clones, with around 82% as singletons. Sequencing was performed on peripheral blood. The origin of the receptors is a woman under 40 who had recovered from COVID-19.

The rearrangement links TRBV30 to TRBJ1-2; 9 nucleotides agree with TRBD1. The germline CDR1 and CDR2 sequences are GTSNPN and SVGIG (reference sequence). Germline trimming cut 3 bases from V and 4 bases from J; bases unmatched to any gene: 6. This CDR3 has 14 residues. CDR3 in amino acids: CAWRGTGRFYGYTF. CDR3 nucleotides: TGTGCCTGGAGGGGGACAGGGAGGTTCTATGGCTACACCTTC.

This chain uses TRBV5-4 with TRBJ2-1, with TRBD2 matching 9 bases. V was clipped by 3 bases and J by 3 bases; unmatched bases: 4. The CDR3 has 15 amino acids. The germline gives CDR1 SGHNT, CDR2 YYREEE (reference sequence). The CDR3 reads CASSWGTSSYNEQFF. The CDR3 bases are TGTGCCAGCAGCTGGGGGACTAGCAGCTACAATGAGCAGTTCTTC.

Ten or more counts support this clone. The rearrangement uses TRBV9 and TRBJ2-1, with 13 positions matching TRBD2. The germline V gene encodes CDR1 SGDLS and CDR2 YYNGEE. Trimming took 2 bases from V and 10 from J; bases not matched to a gene: 6. The CDR3 loop spans 15 amino acids. CDR3 nucleotide sequence: TGTGCCAGCAGCGTTCGACTAGCGGGAGGCGACGAGCAGTTCTTC. Amino acids: CASSVRLAGGDEQFF.

The V call is TRBV29-1, the J call TRBJ2-3; 8 positions match TRBD1. CDR3 size: 14 residues. The V and J ends lost 5 bases and 4 bases, in that order; junction bases with no gene match: 8. CDR1 SQVTM and CDR2 ANQGSEA come from the germline V gene. The CDR3 reads CSVQGAGGSDTQYF. In nucleotides, the CDR3 is TGCAGCGTTCAGGGGGCAGGGGGTTCAGATACGCAGTATTTT.

V usage is TRBV6-9 and J usage is TRBJ2-5; 8 bases align to TRBD1. CDR3 length equals 14 residues. The V segment lost 4 bases and the J segment 3 bases; nucleotides outside the gene matches: 4. Germline CDR1 is MNHGY and CDR2 is SVAAGI. As DNA, the CDR3 is TGTGCCAGCAGTTCCGGACAGGGCAAAGAGACCCAGTACTTC. Its translation: CASSSGQGKETQYF.

The rearrangement joins TRBV9 to TRBJ2-7; 9 nucleotides match TRBD2. Germline CDR1 and CDR2: SGDLS and YYNGEE. The CDR3 loop spans 15 amino acids. V was clipped by 0 bases and J by 5 bases; unmatched bases: 6. The CDR3 bases are TGTGCCAGCAGCGTAGGTGGCGGGAGGGCCAACGAGCAGTACTTC. Residues: CASSVGGGRANEQYF.

The gene calls are TRBV28 and TRBJ2-7; 7 nucleotides match TRBD1. Losses at the gene ends were 7 bases for V and 0 bases for J; bases not matched to a gene: 9. The CDR3 spans 15 residues. The germline V gene encodes CDR1 MDHEN and CDR2 SYDVKM. The DNA of the CDR3 is TGTGCCAGCAAATTCGAACAGGGGCTCTCCTACGAGCAGTACTTC. This gives the protein CASKFEQGLSYEQYF. Looking up the rest from reference TRBV28 and TRBJ2-7 gives the full variable domain: DVKVTQSSRYLVKRTGEKVFLECVQDMDHENMFWYRQDPGLGLRLIYFSYDVKMKEKGDIPEGYSVSREKKERFSLILESASTNQTSMYLCASKFEQGLSYEQYFGPGTRLTVT.

The chain is built from TRBV6-4 and TRBJ2-3; tentatively, D is TRBD1 (7 bases). Germline lookup yields CDR1 MRHNA and CDR2 SNTAGT. The germline V and J ends were trimmed by 6 bases and 0 bases, with 19 bases remaining between them. CDR3 length equals 17 residues. The CDR3 loop reads CASSRTQGGFSTDTQYF. CDR3 nucleotides: TGTGCCAGCAGCCGCACCCAGGGGGGTTTTAGCACAGATACGCAGTATTTT.

The V and J genes are TRBV6-6 and TRBJ1-5; 11 bases line up with TRBD1. Germline V gene lookup returns CDR1 MNHNY and CDR2 SVGAGI (reference sequence). The CDR3 contains 16 residues. Trimming removed 5 bases from V and 5 bases from J; junction bases left unmatched: 8. The CDR3 DNA is TGTGCCAGCAGTCGAGAAGGGACAGGGGGGGATCAGCCCCAGCATTTT. Translating it yields CASSREGTGGDQPQHF.

The rearrangement links TRBV30 to TRBJ2-3; 8 nucleotides agree with TRBD1. CDR3 length equals 13 residues. V shed 0 bases and J 4 bases; nucleotides not matched to a gene: 0. Per germline, CDR1 GTSNPN and CDR2 SVGIG (reference sequence). The CDR3 is CAWSVQGADTQYF. DNA for the CDR3: TGTGCCTGGAGTGTACAGGGGGCAGATACGCAGTATTTT. Together with reference TRBV30 and TRBJ2-3, the CDR3 gives the full variable domain: SQTIHQWPATLVQPVGSPLSLECTVEGTSNPNLYWYRQAAGRGLQLLFYSVGIGQISSEVPQNLSASRPQDRQFILSSKKLLLSDSGFYLCAWSVQGADTQYFGPGTRLTVL.

The J gene is TRBJ2-1, the V gene TRBV6-6; 9 nucleotides agree with TRBD1. The V gene's germline CDR1 is MNHNY and CDR2 SVGAGI (reference sequence). V shed 6 bases, J shed 7 bases, and the junction held 13 bases outside the gene matches. CDR3 length: 16 residues. In nucleotides, the CDR3 is TGTGCCAGCAGCTTCACCGGGACAGGGAAGCCAAATGAGCAGTTCTTC. Translation: CASSFTGTGKPNEQFF.

V gene TRBV28 combines with J gene TRBJ1-1; no reliable D call. The CDR3 is 13 residues long. Trimming cost V 4 bases and J 0 bases, with 6 bases left between them. Germline-derived CDR1 and CDR2 are MDHEN and SYDVKM. This CDR3 is CASSSGLNTEAFF. The CDR3 nucleotides read TGTGCCAGCAGTTCTGGGCTGAACACTGAAGCTTTCTTT.

The gene calls are TRBV4-1 and TRBJ2-7; TRBD1 aligns across 8 bases. The junction had 8 bases not matched to a gene; V was cut back by 4 bases and J by 0 bases. Germline CDR1 is MGHRA and CDR2 is YSYEKL. This CDR3 has 16 residues. CDR3 coding DNA: TGCGCCAGCAGCCCGGCAGGGGGCCCCTTCTCCTACGAGCAGTACTTC. Protein: CASSPAGGPFSYEQYF.

The DNA for the CDR3 is TGTGCCAGTGGCCCCATGGAGGCGGAGGGCGAGACCCAGTACTTC. As protein: CASGPMEAEGETQYF. The chain joins TRBV19 to TRBJ2-5; tentative D call: TRBD2 (6 bases). V was shortened by 8 bases and J by 5 bases, with 21 bases between the two germline ends. Germline assignment: CDR1 LNHDA and CDR2 SQIVND (reference sequence). The CDR3 sequence is 15 residues long.

The CDR3: CASSLQGSETQYF. DNA for the CDR3: TGCGCCAGCAGCTTGCAAGGGAGTGAGACCCAGTACTTC. V usage is TRBV5-1 and J usage is TRBJ2-5; perhaps TRBD2 as D (5 bases). Trimming took 1 base from V and 5 from J, leaving 9 bases between them. Germline values: CDR1 SGHRS, CDR2 YFSETQ. There are 13 residues in the CDR3. Drawing the rest from reference TRBV5-1 and TRBJ2-5, the complete variable domain is KAGVTQTPRYLIKTRGQQVTLSCSPISGHRSVSWYQQTPGQGLQFLFEYFSETQRNKGNFPGRFSGRQFSNSRSEMNVSTLELGDSALYLCASSLQGSETQYFGPGTRLLVL.

The V gene is TRBV27, the J gene TRBJ1-5; weak D call: TRBD1 (5 bases). There are 17 residues in the CDR3. Germline V CDR1 and CDR2: MNHEY, SMNVEV (reference sequence). Trimming took off 2 bases at V and 7 bases at J, with 21 bases between the two ends. In nucleotides, the CDR3 is TGTGCCAGCAGTTTAGGGGCTCCGGGGGTGGCGAGCCAGCCCCAGCATTTT. This sequence encodes CASSLGAPGVASQPQHF.

The chain is built from TRBV9 and TRBJ2-7; D is undetermined. This CDR3 contains 15 residues. Germline values: CDR1 SGDLS, CDR2 YYNGEE. Trimming stripped 4 bases from V and 4 bases from J, with 18 bases between. In nucleotides, the CDR3 is TGTGCCAGCAGCATAGGATATAGCACCATTTACGAGCAGTACTTC. This translates into CASSIGYSTIYEQYF.

This clone was observed a single time. The V and J genes are TRBV10-1 and TRBJ2-7, with 7 bases lining up with TRBD1. CDR3 length: 16 residues. V lost 3 bases, J lost 6 bases, and 14 bases stayed unmatched. Germline lookup yields CDR1 WNHNN and CDR2 SYGVQD (reference sequence). CDR3 sequence: CASSESDREGTSEQYF. CDR3 in DNA: TGCGCCAGCAGTGAATCAGACAGGGAAGGAACAAGCGAGCAGTACTTC.

On this clone: Within the sample, other DNA sequences also encode this same CDR3. The CDR3 loop is CATRRGTGGTGELFF. The DNA of the CDR3 is TGTGCCACTCGGCGGGGGACAGGGGGCACCGGGGAGCTGTTTTTT. The chain uses TRBV19 and TRBJ2-2, with 11 bases lining up with TRBD1. J was trimmed by 4 bases and V by 10 bases; bases with no gene match: 8. CDR1 and CDR2 (germline): LNHDA, SQIVND (reference sequence). This CDR3 has 15 amino acids.

The V gene is TRBV4-1, the J gene TRBJ1-1, with a possible D match to TRBD1 (5 bases). V gave up 3 bases and J gave up 2 bases, with 13 bases separating them. From germline, CDR1 is MGHRA and CDR2 YSYEKL. There are 15 residues in the CDR3. The DNA of the CDR3 is TGCGCCAGCAGCCAGCAAAGGACACTAAACACTGAAGCTTTCTTT. Its protein is CASSQQRTLNTEAFF.

The chain uses TRBV19 and TRBJ2-2; 7 bases are shared with TRBD1. V shed 5 bases, J shed 0 bases, and the junction held 6 bases outside the gene matches. The CDR3 has 16 amino acids. The germline CDR1 and CDR2 sequences are LNHDA and SQIVND (reference sequence). In DNA, the CDR3 is TGTGCCAGTAGTGACCCGGGACAGACGAACACCGGGGAGCTGTTTTTT. Translating gives CASSDPGQTNTGELFF.

The chain recombines TRBV7-9 with TRBJ2-3; 8 nucleotides line up with TRBD1. J was trimmed by 4 bases and V by 1 base; bases with no gene match: 1. Germline CDR1 SEHNR, CDR2 FQNEAQ (reference sequence). The CDR3 is 14 amino acids. In DNA, the CDR3 is TGTGCCAGCAGCTTAGGGACAGGGTCAGATACGCAGTATTTT. Protein: CASSLGTGSDTQYF.

This sequence joins TRBV19 and TRBJ2-1; maybe TRBD2 (6 bases). V lost 8 bases to trimming and J lost 5 bases, with 22 bases between them. The CDR3 is 16 amino acids. CDR1 and CDR2 from the germline V gene are LNHDA and SQIVND (reference sequence). CDR3 coding DNA: TGTGCCAGTGCTTCGGGAGCGTCAGAAGTCCACAATGAGCAGTTCTTC. Protein product: CASASGASEVHNEQFF.